Listed here are 18 T cell receptor beta chains from one sample, sequenced in a study of T cells in Graves' hyperthyroidism and ophthalmopathy (dated by TCRdb to about 2019). The protocol used for the library was multiplex PCR. Sequencing took place on an Illumina HiSeq 2000. The TCR beta CDR3 regions were amplified from the RNA transcripts. The TCR CDR3 was subjected to a first round of RT-PCR using the HTBI primer set and the Qiagen OneStep RT-PCR kit. The public reads were quality trimmed at Q25 with fastp and then assembled into clones with MiXCR by TCRdb, keeping productive beta chains. CDR3 protein duplicates are merged, each entry listing the most common genes and DNA. The sample records 400,000 to 450,000 distinct CDR3 sequences, under 15% of which are singletons. In total, the top ten clones hold roughly an eighth of the sample. Sample: blood. All receptors derive from a man aged 18 to 29 with Graves' ophthalmopathy.

This clonotype was counted many times. The chain uses TRBV28 and TRBJ2-3; TRBD2 might be the D (5 bases). Per germline, CDR1 MDHEN and CDR2 SYDVKM. The CDR3 length is 15 residues. V lost 3 bases to trimming and J lost 0 bases, with 10 bases between them. This CDR3 reads CASSLASGSTDTQYF. The DNA of the CDR3 is TGTGCCAGCAGTTTGGCCAGCGGAAGCACAGATACGCAGTATTTT.

This clonotype was observed many times. The chain links TRBV25-1 to TRBJ2-7; weak D call: TRBD1 (6 bases). Germline V CDR1 and CDR2: MGHDK, SYGVNS. This CDR3 spans 14 amino acids. Trimming removed 7 bases from V and 3 bases from J, with 16 bases in between. Here the CDR3 reads CASNWAGRGYEQYF. CDR3 DNA: TGTGCCAGCAACTGGGCCGGCAGGGGCTACGAGCAGTACTTC.

This chain links TRBV4-1 with TRBJ2-1; D ambiguous. V lost 8 bases, J lost 5 bases, and 22 bases lay in between. In germline, CDR1 is MGHRA, CDR2 YSYEKL. The length of the CDR3 is 16 residues. This CDR3 is CASLPSVLTPNNEQFF. CDR3 nucleotides: TGCGCCAGCCTCCCATCCGTACTAACGCCTAACAATGAGCAGTTCTTC.

The J gene is TRBJ2-7, the V gene TRBV12-3 or TRBV12-4, with 9 bases aligning to TRBD2. The CDR3 spans 15 residues. V lost 3 bases to trimming and J lost 6 bases; unmatched junction nucleotides: 9. This CDR3 is CASSFTPGLAVEQYF. The CDR3 bases are TGTGCCAGCAGTTTTACGCCGGGACTAGCAGTCGAGCAGTACTTC.

This clonotype was seen at least ten times. The CDR3 loop reads CASSLEQGHEQFF. CDR3 nucleotides: TGTGCCAGCAGCTTAGAACAGGGCCATGAGCAGTTCTTC. V gene TRBV11-3 combines with J gene TRBJ2-1; tentatively, D is TRBD1 (6 bases). The CDR3 consists of 13 residues. V was trimmed by 0 bases and J by 8 bases, leaving 8 bases between them. Germline-derived CDR1 and CDR2 are SGHNT and YENEEA.

The J gene is TRBJ2-2, the V gene TRBV3-1; 8 nucleotides align to TRBD1. Per germline, CDR1 LGHDT and CDR2 YNNKEL (reference sequence). V lost 1 base, J lost 9 bases, and 7 bases stayed unmatched. This CDR3 is built from 15 residues. The CDR3 spells CASSQGQGALRELFF. The DNA for the CDR3 is TGTGCCAGCAGCCAAGGGCAGGGGGCCCTACGGGAGCTGTTTTTT.

This clonotype came up many times. The chain recombines TRBV2 with TRBJ2-2; tentative D call: TRBD1 (6 bases). The CDR3 length is 15 residues. With 6 bases removed from V and 8 bases from J, the gap between germline ends came to 19 bases. Germline CDR1 reads SNHLY; CDR2 reads FYNNEI. The CDR3: CASRMTGNPPGELFF. The DNA of the CDR3 is TGTGCCAGCAGAATGACAGGCAACCCCCCTGGGGAGCTGTTTTTT. Based on the CDR3 plus reference TRBV2 and TRBJ2-2, the full variable domain is EPEVTQTPSHQVTQMGQEVILRCVPISNHLYFYWYRQILGQKVEFLVSFYNNEISEKSEIFDDQFSVERPDGSNFTLKIRSTKLEDSAMYFCASRMTGNPPGELFFGEGSRLTVL.

Details on this clonotype: At one end the junction does not follow the germline gene, possibly because of a read error. The V gene is TRBV6-5, the J gene TRBJ1-4; D remains unclear. The CDR3 loop spans 16 amino acids. Germline loops: CDR1 MNHEY, CDR2 SVGAGI. CDR3 DNA: TGTGCCAGCAGTTACTCCTTACGACGGGGAGGTAGAAAACTGGTTTTT. Protein product: CASSYSLRRGGRKLVF.

This clonotype was counted at least ten times. V usage is TRBV27 and J usage is TRBJ2-7, with a tentative D call TRBD1 (6 bases). V was cut by 3 bases and J by 2 bases, with 14 bases left in between. The CDR3 is made up of 15 amino acids. Germline V lookup: CDR1 MNHEY, CDR2 SMNVEV (reference sequence). The CDR3 sequence: CASSLPWDIPYEQYF. The CDR3 coding sequence is TGTGCCAGCAGTTTGCCTTGGGACATTCCCTACGAGCAGTACTTC.

This clonotype came up many times. CDR3 bases: TGTGCCAGCAGCCCTGCGCTGGATACGCAGTATTTT. Its protein product is CASSPALDTQYF. The genes are TRBV6-1 and TRBJ2-3, with D uncertain. Germline CDR1 reads MNHNS; CDR2 reads SASEGT. The CDR3 consists of 12 residues. Trimming left V 6 bases short and J 6 bases short, with 10 bases between.

At least ten counts were recorded for this clonotype. V is TRBV6-1 and J is TRBJ1-5; 8 bases are a match to TRBD1. CDR1 is MNHNS, CDR2 SASEGT, per germline. V shed 5 bases, J shed 0 bases, and the junction held 6 bases outside the gene matches. This CDR3 has 16 residues. The CDR3 sequence: CASSISGGSSNQPQHF. For the CDR3, the DNA is TGTGCCAGCAGTATCTCAGGGGGCTCTAGCAATCAGCCCCAGCATTTT.

There are many counts of this clonotype. V gene TRBV18 combines with J gene TRBJ1-1; no reliable D call. This CDR3 region has 15 residues. Germline CDR1 is KGHSH and CDR2 is LQKENI. The ends were cut back, 3 bases at V and 8 bases at J, with 19 bases in the middle. The CDR3 DNA reads TGTGCCAGCTCACCTCCCAGGAGAGGCCCCTCCGAAGCTTTCTTT. Translation gives CASSPPRRGPSEAFF.

A few counts support this clonotype. This chain uses TRBV5-1 with TRBJ2-7, with 10 bases lining up with TRBD2. J was trimmed by 2 bases and V by 3 bases; bases with no gene match: 14. The CDR3 is 18 amino acids. Per the germline V gene, CDR1 is SGHRS and CDR2 is YFSETQ. The CDR3 protein is CASSYQPGLADFAYEQYF. The CDR3 DNA follows: TGCGCCAGCAGCTACCAACCCGGACTAGCGGATTTTGCCTACGAGCAGTACTTC.

Ten or more counts support this clonotype. The chain is built from TRBV6-1 and TRBJ2-5; D perhaps matches TRBD1 (6 bases). CDR1 and CDR2 from the germline V gene are MNHNS and SASEGT. V dropped 7 bases and J dropped 4 bases, with 10 bases sitting between them. This CDR3 is 12 amino acids long. The CDR3: CASKEGGETQYF. CDR3 nucleotide sequence: TGTGCCAGCAAAGAAGGGGGAGAGACCCAGTACTTC.

CDR3 region: CASSLVGRGPSYEQYF. The CDR3 DNA reads as TGCGCCAGCAGCTTGGTCGGCAGGGGGCCTTCCTACGAGCAGTACTTC. The chain carries TRBV5-1 and TRBJ2-7; TRBD1 matches at 8 bases. CDR1 and CDR2 from the germline V gene are SGHRS and YFSETQ. V was clipped by 0 bases and J by 1 base; unmatched bases: 6. The CDR3 is made up of 16 amino acids.

This clonotype was seen a handful of times. The chain has TRBV25-1 and TRBJ1-1, with D tentatively TRBD1 (6 bases). CDR3 length: 14 amino acids. Between the trimmed V and J ends, which lost 1 base and 6 bases, there was a span of 12 bases. Germline V gene data show CDR1 as MGHDK and CDR2 as SYGVNS. The CDR3 here is CASSEWGNRAEAFF. CDR3 sequence (DNA): TGTGCCAGCAGTGAATGGGGCAACAGGGCTGAAGCTTTCTTT.

This clonotype has ten or more counts. The rearrangement links TRBV27 to TRBJ2-5; 9 bases align to TRBD2. The CDR3 loop spans 14 amino acids. The J segment lost 4 bases and the V segment lost 6 bases, leaving 6 bases of the junction unmatched. Germline V gene data show CDR1 as MNHEY and CDR2 as SMNVEV (reference sequence). The DNA for the CDR3 is TGTGCCAGCAGACTGAGCGGGGGGCGAGAGACCCAGTACTTC. Translating it yields CASRLSGGRETQYF.

This clonotype was detected many times. The chain joins TRBV11-2 to TRBJ2-1; tentative D call: TRBD2 (6 bases). The V gene's germline CDR1 is SGHAT and CDR2 FQNNGV. The CDR3 is made up of 15 amino acids. V gave up 4 bases and J gave up 4 bases, with 14 bases separating them. The CDR3 DNA reads TGTGCCAGCAGCTCATCCGGGACTGGATACAATGAGCAGTTCTTC. Amino acid sequence: CASSSSGTGYNEQFF. The full variable domain, its missing parts supplied by reference TRBV11-2 and TRBJ2-1, is EAGVAQSPRYKIIEKRQSVAFWCNPISGHATLYWYQQILGQGPKLLIQFQNNGVVDDSQLPKDRFSAERLKGVDSTLKIQPAKLEDSAVYLCASSSSGTGYNEQFFGPGTRLTVL.